These T cell receptor beta chains were read from a single sample in a study of cytomegalovirus exposure and HLA in healthy donors. The table came from immunoSEQ multiplex PCR; TCRdb's copy has only in-frame clones and leaves some out. There are about 150,000 clones in the sample; just under 70% occur only once, and around 4.2% lies in the top ten. The sequencing sample was made of PBMCs. These receptor sequences come from a man aged 55 to 70 in good health and CMV-seronegative. The CDR3 runs from the conserved cysteine through the conserved F or W. A D gene is named only where the DNA matches it firmly. Clone size is stated in some rows and not others, as once, few, many or a class when expanded.

clone size: -
V gene: TRBV19
J gene: TRBJ2-7
D gene: -
CDR3 DNA: TGTGCCAGTAGTATTTCCACAGGGTCGGACGAGCAGTACTTC
CDR3 protein: CASSISTGSDEQYF

clone size: -
V gene: TRBV30
J gene: TRBJ2-4
D gene: TRBD1
CDR3 DNA: TGTGCCTGGGGGACAGGGGCCAAAAACATTCAGTACTTC
CDR3 protein: CAWGTGAKNIQYF

clone size: -
V gene: TRBV2
J gene: TRBJ2-3
D gene: TRBD1
CDR3 DNA: TGTGCCAGCAGCAGCCCTCGGACAGGGACTAGCACAGATACGCAGTATTTT
CDR3 protein: CASSSPRTGTSTDTQYF

clone size: -
V gene: TRBV6-5
J gene: TRBJ2-4
D gene: -
CDR3 DNA: TGTGCCAGCAGTTACTCGATGGCAGACATTCAGTACTTC
CDR3 protein: CASSYSMADIQYF

clone size: -
V gene: TRBV30
J gene: TRBJ1-2
D gene: -
CDR3 DNA: TGTGCCTGGAGTGGGTGGGACACAGGTACCGTCTTCTATGGCTACACCTTC
CDR3 protein: CAWSGWDTGTVFYGYTF

clone size: -
V gene: TRBV6-6
J gene: TRBJ2-7
D gene: -
CDR3 DNA: TGTGCCAGCAGTTACGGTCCCAGATCGCAGTACTTC
CDR3 protein: CASSYGPRSQYF

clone size: -
V gene: TRBV28
J gene: TRBJ1-2
D gene: -
CDR3 DNA: TGTGCCAGCAGTTCCCCGGGGGGCAACTATGGCTACACCTTC
CDR3 protein: CASSSPGGNYGYTF

clone size: -
V gene: TRBV13
J gene: TRBJ1-4
D gene: TRBD1
CDR3 DNA: TGTGCCAGCAGCCAACCTCAACAGGGGGTAGGAGAAAAACTGTTTTTT
CDR3 protein: CASSQPQQGVGEKLFF

clone size: -
V gene: TRBV5-6
J gene: TRBJ2-7
D gene: TRBD1
CDR3 DNA: TGTGCCAGCAGCTTACAGGGGAGCCCCTACGAGCAGTACTTC
CDR3 protein: CASSLQGSPYEQYF

clone size: -
V gene: TRBV9
J gene: TRBJ2-3
D gene: TRBD2
CDR3 DNA: TGTGCCAGCAGCGTAGGGGGACTAGGCACAGATACGCAGTATTTT
CDR3 protein: CASSVGGLGTDTQYF

clone size: -
V gene: TRBV5-6
J gene: TRBJ1-2
D gene: TRBD1
CDR3 DNA: TGTGCCAGCAGCTTGACAGGGGGCGTCGTAGACTATGGCTACACCTTC
CDR3 protein: CASSLTGGVVDYGYTF

clone size: once
V gene: TRBV19
J gene: TRBJ1-2
D gene: TRBD1
CDR3 DNA: TGTGCCAGTAGTTCTCCCGACAGGGACCCAGGGGTCTATGGCTACACCTTC
CDR3 protein: CASSSPDRDPGVYGYTF

clone size: -
V gene: TRBV5-6
J gene: TRBJ1-6
D gene: -
CDR3 DNA: TGTGCCAGCAGCTTGGGGACAGTTAATTCACCCCTCCACTTT
CDR3 protein: CASSLGTVNSPLHF

clone size: -
V gene: TRBV7-9
J gene: TRBJ1-6
D gene: TRBD1
CDR3 DNA: TGTGCCAGCAGCCGCGGACAGGGGGAGTCCTATAATTCACCCCTCCACTTT
CDR3 protein: CASSRGQGESYNSPLHF

clone size: -
V gene: TRBV6-6
J gene: TRBJ2-2
D gene: -
CDR3 DNA: TGTGCCAGCAGTTACCGGGCGGGTGGCACCGGGGAGCTGTTTTTT
CDR3 protein: CASSYRAGGTGELFF

clone size: -
V gene: TRBV12-5
J gene: TRBJ1-1
D gene: -
CDR3 DNA: TGTGCTAGTGTGCTACAGGGAGACAACACTGAAGCTTTCTTT
CDR3 protein: CASVLQGDNTEAFF

clone size: few
V gene: TRBV5-1
J gene: TRBJ1-1
D gene: TRBD1
CDR3 DNA: TGCGCCAGCAGTTTACAGGGGGTAGGCACTGAAGCTTTCTTT
CDR3 protein: CASSLQGVGTEAFF

clone size: -
V gene: TRBV30
J gene: TRBJ1-1
D gene: TRBD1
CDR3 DNA: TGTGCCTGGAGTGTAAGGGACAGGGAACGTACTGAAGCTTTCTTT
CDR3 protein: CAWSVRDRERTEAFF

clone size: -
V gene: TRBV2
J gene: TRBJ1-2
D gene: -
CDR3 DNA: TGTGCCAGCAGTGAGGGAGGACCCTATGGCTACACCTTC
CDR3 protein: CASSEGGPYGYTF

clone size: -
V gene: TRBV6-1
J gene: TRBJ1-4
D gene: TRBD1
CDR3 DNA: TGTGCCAGCAGGCTCGACAGGGGAGGTGAAAAACTGTTTTTT
CDR3 protein: CASRLDRGGEKLFF

clone size: -
V gene: TRBV23-1
J gene: TRBJ2-7
D gene: -
CDR3 DNA: TGCGCCCATCCCCATGTCTACGAGCAGTACTTC
CDR3 protein: CAHPHVYEQYF

clone size: -
V gene: TRBV10-3
J gene: TRBJ2-7
D gene: TRBD2
CDR3 DNA: TGTGCCATCAGTCGACTAGCGGTTAACTACGAGCAGTACTTC
CDR3 protein: CAISRLAVNYEQYF

clone size: -
V gene: TRBV5-1
J gene: TRBJ2-7
D gene: -
CDR3 DNA: TGCGCCAGCGGGAGTACAGGGACCTCCTACGAGCAGTACTTC
CDR3 protein: CASGSTGTSYEQYF

clone size: -
V gene: TRBV27
J gene: TRBJ2-1
D gene: -
CDR3 DNA: TGTGCCAGCAGCGGCTCCTACAATGAGCAGTTCTTC
CDR3 protein: CASSGSYNEQFF

clone size: -
V gene: TRBV4-1
J gene: TRBJ1-2
D gene: TRBD1
CDR3 DNA: TGCGCCAGCAGCCGCTTGGGGGGACAGGGGCAACTTGGCTACACCTTC
CDR3 protein: CASSRLGGQGQLGYTF

clone size: -
V gene: TRBV6-6
J gene: TRBJ2-7
D gene: TRBD2
CDR3 DNA: TGTGCCAGCAGGGAACAGCGGGAGAAGACCTACGAGCAGTACTTC
CDR3 protein: CASREQREKTYEQYF

clone size: -
V gene: TRBV5-1
J gene: TRBJ1-2
D gene: TRBD1
CDR3 DNA: TGCGCCAGCAGCTTGGAGGGACAGGGAGACTATGGCTACACCTTC
CDR3 protein: CASSLEGQGDYGYTF